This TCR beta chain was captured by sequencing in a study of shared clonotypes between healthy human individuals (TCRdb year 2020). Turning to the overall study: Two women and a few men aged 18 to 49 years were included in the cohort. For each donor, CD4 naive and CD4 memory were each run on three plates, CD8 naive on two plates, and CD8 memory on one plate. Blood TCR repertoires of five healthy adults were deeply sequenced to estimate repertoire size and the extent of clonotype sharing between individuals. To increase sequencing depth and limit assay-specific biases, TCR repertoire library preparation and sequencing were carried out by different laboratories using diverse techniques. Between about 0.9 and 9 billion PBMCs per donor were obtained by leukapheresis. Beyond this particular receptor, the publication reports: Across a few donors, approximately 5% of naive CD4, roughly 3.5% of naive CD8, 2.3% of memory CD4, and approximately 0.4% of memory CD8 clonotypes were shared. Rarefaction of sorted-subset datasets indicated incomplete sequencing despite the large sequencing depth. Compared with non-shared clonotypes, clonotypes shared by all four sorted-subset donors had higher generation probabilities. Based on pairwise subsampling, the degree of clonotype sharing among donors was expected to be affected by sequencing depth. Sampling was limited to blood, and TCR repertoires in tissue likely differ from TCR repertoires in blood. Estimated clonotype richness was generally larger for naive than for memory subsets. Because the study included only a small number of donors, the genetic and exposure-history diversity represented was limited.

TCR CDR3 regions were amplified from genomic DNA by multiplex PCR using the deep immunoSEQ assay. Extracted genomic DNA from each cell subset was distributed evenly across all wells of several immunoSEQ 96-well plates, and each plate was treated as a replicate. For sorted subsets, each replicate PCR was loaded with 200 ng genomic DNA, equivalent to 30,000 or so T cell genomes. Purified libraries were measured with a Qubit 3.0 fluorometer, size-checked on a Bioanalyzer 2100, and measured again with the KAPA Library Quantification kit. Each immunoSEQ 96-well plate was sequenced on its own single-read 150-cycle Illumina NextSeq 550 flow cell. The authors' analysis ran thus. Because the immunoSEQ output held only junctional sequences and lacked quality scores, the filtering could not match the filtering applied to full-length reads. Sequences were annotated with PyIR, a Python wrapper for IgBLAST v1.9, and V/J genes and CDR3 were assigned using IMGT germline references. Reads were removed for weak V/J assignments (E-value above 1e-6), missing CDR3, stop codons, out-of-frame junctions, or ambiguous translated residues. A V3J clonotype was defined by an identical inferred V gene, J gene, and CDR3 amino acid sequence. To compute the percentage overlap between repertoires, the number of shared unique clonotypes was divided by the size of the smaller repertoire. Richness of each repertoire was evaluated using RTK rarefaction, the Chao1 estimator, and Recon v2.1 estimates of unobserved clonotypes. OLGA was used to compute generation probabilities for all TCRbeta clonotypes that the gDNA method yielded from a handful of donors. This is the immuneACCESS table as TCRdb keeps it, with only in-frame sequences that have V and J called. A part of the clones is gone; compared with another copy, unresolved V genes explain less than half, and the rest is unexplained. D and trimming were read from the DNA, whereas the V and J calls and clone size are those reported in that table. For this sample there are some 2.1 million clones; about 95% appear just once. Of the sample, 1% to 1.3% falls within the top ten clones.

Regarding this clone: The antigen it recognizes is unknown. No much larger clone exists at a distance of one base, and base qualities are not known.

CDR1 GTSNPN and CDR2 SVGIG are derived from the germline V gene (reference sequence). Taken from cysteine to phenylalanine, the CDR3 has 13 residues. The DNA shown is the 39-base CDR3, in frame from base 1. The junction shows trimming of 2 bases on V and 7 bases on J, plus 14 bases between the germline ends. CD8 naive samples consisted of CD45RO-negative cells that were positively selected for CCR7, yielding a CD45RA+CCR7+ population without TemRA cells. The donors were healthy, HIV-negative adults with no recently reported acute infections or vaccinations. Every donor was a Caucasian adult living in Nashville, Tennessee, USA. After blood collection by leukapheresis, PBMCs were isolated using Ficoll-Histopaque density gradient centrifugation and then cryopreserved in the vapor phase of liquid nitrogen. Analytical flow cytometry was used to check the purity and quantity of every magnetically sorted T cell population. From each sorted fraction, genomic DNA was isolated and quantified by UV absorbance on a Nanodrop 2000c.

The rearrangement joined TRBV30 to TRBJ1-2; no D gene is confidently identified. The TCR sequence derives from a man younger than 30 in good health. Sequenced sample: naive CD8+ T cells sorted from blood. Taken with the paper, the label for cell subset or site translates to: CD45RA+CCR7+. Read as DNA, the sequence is TGTGCCTGGAGTAACGTAGGTATCGGTGGCTACACCTTC. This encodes CAWSNVGIGGYTF.